Below are 19 T cell receptor beta chains sequenced from a single sample in a study of T cells in Graves' hyperthyroidism and ophthalmopathy. Researchers amplified the TCR beta CDR3 regions from RNA transcripts. First-round RT-PCR with HTBI primers amplified the TCR CDR3 region. TCRdb reanalysed the multiplex PCR reads using MiXCR and keeps one entry per CDR3 protein. The sample records some 180,000 distinct CDR3 sequences, about 17% being singletons. Sample: blood. Receptor source: a woman aged 45-59 years with Graves' hyperthyroidism.

The gene calls are TRBV20-1 and TRBJ1-6; no clear D gene. Germline loops: CDR1 DFQATT, CDR2 SNEGSKA (reference sequence). V lost 1 base, J lost 9 bases, and 16 bases lay in between. CDR3 size: 15 residues. CDR3 region: CSARVSVNRPSPLHF. In nucleotides, the CDR3 is TGCAGTGCTAGAGTTTCGGTCAACCGCCCTTCACCCCTCCACTTT.

This clonotype occurred many times. The rearrangement links TRBV2 to TRBJ2-1; D is possibly TRBD1 (5 bases). Trimming removed 2 bases from V and 9 bases from J, with 17 bases in between. From germline, CDR1 is SNHLY and CDR2 FYNNEI. The CDR3 covers 15 residues. The CDR3 is CASSEPWTTPSEQFF. The CDR3 nucleotides read TGTGCCAGCAGTGAACCCTGGACAACCCCCTCTGAGCAGTTCTTC.

This clonotype was seen many times. The chain employs TRBV6-2 or TRBV6-3 and TRBJ2-1; the match to TRBD1 covers 10 bases. Trimming took 2 bases from V and 9 from J; bases not matched to a gene: 10. CDR1 and CDR2 from the germline V gene are MNHEY and SVGEGT. The CDR3 is 16 residues long. The CDR3 DNA is TGTGCCAGCAGTTACAGTAGACAGGGGGCTTTATTTGAGCAGTTCTTC. Protein product: CASSYSRQGALFEQFF.

This clonotype has a count of ten or more. The chain combines TRBV5-8 with TRBJ2-5, with a weak D call TRBD2 (6 bases). V dropped 4 bases and J dropped 11 bases, with 33 bases sitting between them. The CDR3 totals 18 residues. The V gene's germline CDR1 is SGHTS and CDR2 YDEGEE. The CDR3 bases are TGTGCCAGCAGCGCAACCGGGACTGGAACCCTAGTCTCTGAGGGGCAGTACTTC. It specifies CASSATGTGTLVSEGQYF.

The CDR3 nucleotides read TGTGCCAGCAGTGAAACAAGCCCAGGGATCGATGGCTACACCTTC. Residues: CASSETSPGIDGYTF. The rearrangement joins TRBV2 to TRBJ1-2, with a tentative D call TRBD1 (5 bases). The CDR3 is 15 residues long. V shed 2 bases and J shed 6 bases, with 16 bases lying between them. CDR1 and CDR2 (germline): SNHLY, FYNNEI. Complete variable domain (other parts from reference TRBV2 and TRBJ1-2): EPEVTQTPSHQVTQMGQEVILRCVPISNHLYFYWYRQILGQKVEFLVSFYNNEISEKSEIFDDQFSVERPDGSNFTLKIRSTKLEDSAMYFCASSETSPGIDGYTFGSGTRLTVV.

The chain combines TRBV18 with TRBJ2-5; no clear D gene. Germline CDR1 is KGHSH and CDR2 is LQKENI. This CDR3 has 16 residues. The V end was cut by 3 bases, the J end by 1 base, with 15 bases between. The CDR3 reads CASSPSRQKGQETQYF. CDR3 nucleotides: TGTGCCAGCTCACCGAGCAGGCAGAAGGGCCAAGAGACCCAGTACTTC.

This clonotype has at least ten counts. V gene TRBV11-2 combines with J gene TRBJ1-6, with D uncertain. The V end lost 5 bases, the J end lost 8 bases, and 10 bases lay between the germline ends. The CDR3 contains 13 residues. Germline loops: CDR1 SGHAT, CDR2 FQNNGV. DNA of the CDR3: TGTGCCAGCAGCCTAACGCCTTATTCACCCCTCCACTTT. Amino acids: CASSLTPYSPLHF.

With regard to this clonotype: This may arise from a read error, as a much more abundant clone is one base away. This rearrangement joins TRBV24-1 to TRBJ2-3; D remains unclear. CDR1 and CDR2 (germline): KGHDR, SFDVKD. V lost 4 bases, J lost 4 bases, and 14 bases lay in between. The CDR3 length is 15 residues. The CDR3 sequence: CATSDLRPGSDTQYF. The CDR3 DNA reads as TGTGCCACCAGTGACTTGAGACCGGGCTCAGATACGCAGTATTTT.

At least ten counts were recorded for this clonotype. The rearrangement joins TRBV2 to TRBJ2-1, with TRBD2 matching 7 bases. V lost 7 bases, J lost 8 bases, and 11 bases stayed unmatched. The length of the CDR3 is 14 residues. The germline V gene has CDR1 SNHLY and CDR2 FYNNEI. This CDR3 reads CASKLELAKDEQFF. The CDR3 DNA reads as TGTGCCAGCAAGTTGGAACTAGCGAAAGATGAGCAGTTCTTC.

The chain combines TRBV6-1 with TRBJ1-1; D perhaps matches TRBD1 (5 bases). CDR1 is MNHNS, CDR2 SASEGT, per germline. This CDR3 region has 15 residues. The V end was cut by 0 bases, the J end by 0 bases, with 8 bases between. The CDR3 sequence: CASSEAGGLNTEAFF. CDR3 DNA: TGTGCCAGCAGTGAAGCGGGGGGGTTGAACACTGAAGCTTTCTTT.

Ten or more counts support this clonotype. The chain combines TRBV6-1 with TRBJ1-2; D might be TRBD1 (5 bases). Germline assignment: CDR1 MNHNS and CDR2 SASEGT. The V end was cut by 5 bases, the J end by 7 bases, with 11 bases between. The CDR3 runs to 12 residues. The CDR3 here is CASSYRRGGYTF. The CDR3 nucleotides read TGTGCCAGCAGTTACAGGCGGGGTGGCTACACCTTC.

This clonotype was seen at least ten times. The chain combines TRBV15 with TRBJ1-6, with 7 bases lining up with TRBD1. The V segment lost 3 bases and the J segment 7 bases; nucleotides outside the gene matches: 6. Per germline, CDR1 LNHNV and CDR2 YYDKDF (reference sequence). This CDR3 contains 15 residues. CDR3 DNA sequence: TGTGCCACCAGCAGGCCCCCCAGGGGGAATTCACCCCTCCACTTT. Amino acid sequence: CATSRPPRGNSPLHF.

There are many counts of this clonotype. The chain uses TRBV11-2 and TRBJ1-4; a weak D match, TRBD1 (5 bases). The CDR3 covers 16 residues. Per germline, CDR1 SGHAT and CDR2 FQNNGV. Trimming took 3 bases from V and 3 from J, leaving 14 bases between them. The CDR3 here is CASSFIGGSSNEKLFF. The CDR3 DNA reads TGTGCCAGCAGCTTCATTGGGGGATCGTCTAATGAAAAACTGTTTTTT.

This clonotype was detected only a few times. The chain is built from TRBV6-1 and TRBJ1-5; perhaps TRBD1 as D (6 bases). Trimming removed 5 bases from V and 0 bases from J, with 8 bases in between. Germline loops: CDR1 MNHNS, CDR2 SASEGT. This CDR3 comprises 14 residues. CDR3 sequence reads: CASSRTVSNQPQHF. In DNA, the CDR3 is TGTGCCAGCAGTCGGACAGTTAGCAATCAGCCCCAGCATTTT.

This clonotype was observed many times. This sequence joins TRBV24-1 and TRBJ2-5; D possibly matches TRBD1 or TRBD2 (5 bases each). V was pared by 4 bases and J by 7 bases, with 18 bases between. The CDR3 runs to 15 residues. CDR1 is KGHDR, CDR2 SFDVKD, per germline. The CDR3 DNA reads TGTGCCACCAGTGACAGAGGGGCTTTAAGCGGGACCCAGTACTTC. Protein product: CATSDRGALSGTQYF.

This clonotype was seen ten or more times. The gene calls are TRBV12-3 or TRBV12-4 and TRBJ1-2; 9 bases are shared with TRBD1. The CDR3 contains 15 residues. The trim removed 6 bases at V and 1 base at J, leaving 6 bases unmatched. The CDR3 loop is CASRGDRAFNYGYTF. The CDR3 bases are TGTGCCAGCAGGGGGGACAGGGCCTTTAACTATGGCTACACCTTC.

This clonotype came up a few times. This rearrangement joins TRBV4-1 to TRBJ2-2, with 8 bases matching TRBD1. Trimming cost V 6 bases and J 2 bases; bases outside gene matches: 5. From germline, CDR1 is MGHRA and CDR2 YSYEKL. The length of the CDR3 is 15 residues. CDR3 residues: CASSTDRGNTGELFF. For the CDR3, the DNA is TGCGCCAGCAGTACCGACAGGGGAAACACCGGGGAGCTGTTTTTT.

V is TRBV3-1 and J is TRBJ1-4, with a possible D match to TRBD1 (5 bases). Germline assignment: CDR1 LGHDT and CDR2 YNNKEL (reference sequence). V lost 3 bases, J lost 5 bases, and 13 bases lay in between. The CDR3 totals 15 residues. The CDR3, as DNA: TGTGCCAGCAGCCACTTCGGGACCGAAAATGAAAAACTGTTTTTT. The encoded protein is CASSHFGTENEKLFF.

This clonotype was counted many times. The V gene is TRBV19, the J gene TRBJ1-1; 7 bases are shared with TRBD1. The CDR3 spans 14 residues. In germline, CDR1 is LNHDA, CDR2 SQIVND (reference sequence). V lost 5 bases, J lost 0 bases, and 3 bases stayed unmatched. Here the CDR3 reads CASSVGTVNTEAFF. CDR3 DNA sequence: TGTGCCAGTAGTGTCGGGACAGTGAACACTGAAGCTTTCTTT.